The 6 T cell receptor beta chains in this list originate from one sample, sequenced in a study of beta chain features in type 1 diabetes. The sequenced template was cDNA made from the entire isolated RNA. TCRdb's table, derived via immunoSEQ multiplex PCR, lists solely in-frame clones and lacks some. This sample has 350,000 to 450,000 clones, with around 12% found just once. What these receptors recognize is not known. Study-wide results and limits: Moderate yet significant TCRB CDR3 shortening was seen in Type 1 diabetes patients in all four CD4+ subsets.

The specimen was naive CD4+ T cells from blood. These receptors were collected from a woman aged 18-30 years with type 1 diabetes.

The chain carries TRBV29-1 and TRBJ2-7; 7 bases agree with TRBD1. V was clipped by 5 bases and J by 6 bases; unmatched bases: 7. The CDR3 consists of 12 residues. From germline, CDR1 is SQVTM and CDR2 ANQGSEA. CDR3 nucleotide sequence: TGCAGCGTTACGACAGGGTCGCGCGAGCAGTACTTC. Protein: CSVTTGSREQYF.

The chain recombines TRBV19 with TRBJ2-5, with 12 bases identical to TRBD2. With V trimmed by 5 bases and J by 2 bases, 6 bases remained unmatched. CDR3 size: 16 residues. Germline values: CDR1 LNHDA, CDR2 SQIVND (reference sequence). CDR3 in amino acids: CASSLGLAGMQETQYF. The CDR3, as DNA: TGTGCCAGTAGTCTTGGACTAGCGGGGATGCAAGAGACCCAGTACTTC.

The genes are TRBV7-2 and TRBJ2-3; 11 bases map to TRBD2. This CDR3 has 18 residues. Germline-derived CDR1 and CDR2 are SGHTA and FQGNSA. The V segment lost 5 bases and the J segment 1 base; nucleotides outside the gene matches: 11. As DNA, the CDR3 is TGTGCCAGCAGCCGTACTAGCGGGAGCATTCATGGCACAGATACGCAGTATTTT. Its translation is CASSRTSGSIHGTDTQYF.

The genes are TRBV7-9 and TRBJ2-1, with TRBD1 matching 8 bases. The germline gives CDR1 SEHNR, CDR2 FQNEAQ (reference sequence). Unmatched junction bases numbered 10, after V lost 5 bases and J lost 7 bases. CDR3 length: 15 residues. CDR3 nucleotide sequence: TGTGCCAGCAGCCCACGCCAGACAGGGGTAAATGAGCAGTTCTTC. This sequence encodes CASSPRQTGVNEQFF.

The V and J genes are TRBV9 and TRBJ2-7; D gene ambiguous. V was shortened by 3 bases and J by 2 bases, with 15 bases between the two germline ends. The germline gives CDR1 SGDLS, CDR2 YYNGEE. The CDR3 consists of 15 residues. The CDR3 sequence is CASSGGGLGPYEQYF. In DNA, the CDR3 is TGTGCCAGCAGCGGCGGCGGCTTAGGTCCCTACGAGCAGTACTTC.

This chain uses TRBV7-2 with TRBJ2-5; 8 bases agree with TRBD1. The V and J ends lost 2 bases and 5 bases, in that order; junction bases with no gene match: 4. Germline lookup yields CDR1 SGHTA and CDR2 FQGNSA. The CDR3 loop spans 14 amino acids. As DNA, the CDR3 is TGTGCCAGCAGCTTACAGACAGGGGAGGAGACCCAGTACTTC. This encodes CASSLQTGEETQYF.